A selection of T cell receptor beta chains follows, all from one sample in a study of monozygotic twins with inflammatory bowel disease. Following a re-call of the 5' RACE reads, TCRdb has one entry per CDR3 protein and lacks DNA. Found here are around 400,000 distinct CDR3 sequences; the top ten clones hold around 2.5%. The sample comprised blood. The receptors here all came from a human donor with ulcerative colitis or Crohn's disease, or a healthy co-twin of an affected twin (not recorded which). CDR3s include the opening cysteine and the closing phenylalanine or tryptophan. The order of the fields is CDR3 protein, V gene, J gene, CDR3 length.

CDR3: CAWSGYRRTDTQYF
V: TRBV30
J: TRBJ2-3
length: 14

CDR3: CASSRLAGVVETQYF
V: TRBV6-1
J: TRBJ2-5
length: 15

CDR3: CSIVRVGSYNEQFF
V: TRBV29-1
J: TRBJ2-1
length: 14

CDR3: CASSLGDRLGGANVLTF
V: TRBV7-9
J: TRBJ2-6
length: 17

CDR3: CASSALTGRLSYEQYF
V: TRBV7-2
J: TRBJ2-7
length: 16

CDR3: CSARGVAGGQNTGELFF
V: TRBV20-1
J: TRBJ2-2
length: 17

CDR3: CSVRPDNMNTEAFF
V: TRBV29-1
J: TRBJ1-1
length: 14

CDR3: CATSPQTGTTDTQYF
V: TRBV15
J: TRBJ2-3
length: 15

CDR3: CASSPLRGEEKLFF
V: TRBV5-1
J: TRBJ1-4
length: 14

CDR3: CASSLGVDPTQYF
V: TRBV7-9
J: TRBJ2-3
length: 13

CDR3: CSVPDGNDLGSYNEQFF
V: TRBV29-1
J: TRBJ2-1
length: 17

CDR3: CASRNSGANVLTF
V: TRBV19
J: TRBJ2-6
length: 13

CDR3: CASSSLLSPGLPEQFF
V: TRBV6-5
J: TRBJ2-1
length: 16

CDR3: CAWSPLGLSEDALQQSF
V: TRBV30
J: TRBJ2-7
length: 17

CDR3: CSARVSSSGYNEQFF
V: TRBV20-1
J: TRBJ2-1
length: 15

CDR3: CASTGAHHNEQLF
V: TRBV4-1
J: TRBJ2-1
length: 13

CDR3: CASSLGVNSYNEQFF
V: TRBV7-3
J: TRBJ2-1
length: 15

CDR3: CASSYSPGQLNSPLHF
V: TRBV6-5
J: TRBJ1-6
length: 16

CDR3: CASSLSGLSGELFF
V: TRBV27
J: TRBJ2-2
length: 14